This entry is about one T cell receptor beta chain. Its antigen is still unknown. This sample was included in a study of OX40 agonist ivuxolimab in advanced cancers. The study's findings and limits: On average, CD8+ T cells showed a greater number of expanded clones than CD4+.

Produced via immunoSEQ multiplex PCR; TCRdb's table is partial and in-frame only. The sample gives 90,000 or so clones, 87% of which show up once; 1.5% to 2% is in the top ten. This CDR3 is built from 17 residues. The junction had 4 bases not matched to a gene; V was cut back by 1 base and J by 4 bases. The germline V gene encodes CDR1 LGHNT and CDR2 FRNRAP. Source: CD4+ or CD8+ T cells sorted from blood, taken in a trial of the OX40 agonist ivuxolimab. This chain links TRBV12-5 with TRBJ2-3; TRBD2 aligns across 14 bases. The TCR sequence derives from an adult with an advanced solid tumor such as melanoma, head and neck, liver or kidney cancer. CDR3 amino acids: CASGLDRLAGGPDTQYF. The CDR3 bases are TGTGCTAGTGGTTTGGACAGACTAGCGGGAGGGCCAGATACGCAGTATTTT.